This T cell receptor beta chain is drawn from a study of T cell repertoires in cytomegalovirus infection. Study overall: In public TCR beta signatures, there were indications of both CMV infection and matching HLA type. Regarding the study as a whole: Dominating the ex vivo response were TCR beta clonotypes that were CMV-specific and HLA-C-restricted. Identification of carriers of CMV plus the relevant HLA was performed using cumulative public TCR beta family frequency.

For this clonotype: Antigen: not known.

The germline gives CDR1 SEHNR, CDR2 FQNEAQ (reference sequence). CDR3 length: 16 amino acids. V lost 0 bases to trimming and J lost 7 bases; unmatched junction nucleotides: 7. TCRdb fed the reads into MiXCR, producing one record per CDR3 protein. The sample has 600,000 to 700,000 distinct CDR3 sequences, 30% to 35% seen once; the top ten hold about 20%. The sequence derives from a human donor in good health (CMV status not recorded). Some clones in this sample may be carry-over from other donors' samples. Material: cultured PBMCs, obtained from culture after CMV antigen stimulation. This sequence joins TRBV7-9 and TRBJ2-4; 9 bases match TRBD2. DNA of the CDR3: TGTGCCAGCAGCTTAGCCCCGGCGGGAGGGGATAACATTCAGTACTTC. The encoded protein is CASSLAPAGGDNIQYF.